This passage covers 10 T cell receptor beta chains from one sample sequenced in a study of human T cells and chemical hapten exposure. Time point given: healthy volunteer bleed at 2 weeks. The total RNA was obtained from whole blood that was not fractionated. In TCRdb, the RACE reads were re-called with MiXCR into one record per CDR3 protein. This table holds over 85,000 distinct CDR3 sequences, roughly 8% found once. Sequencing was carried out using whole blood. All receptors derive from a female donor in good health. Some clones in this sample may be carry-over from other donors' samples.

This clonotype was found a few times. V and J are TRBV11-2 and TRBJ2-5; 14 bases map to TRBD2. V dropped 1 base and J dropped 1; count of bases not matched to a gene: 2. This CDR3 contains 17 residues. Germline V lookup: CDR1 SGHAT, CDR2 FQNNGV. The CDR3 here is CASSLGLAGGPQETQYF. DNA of the CDR3: TGTGCCAGCAGCTTAGGACTAGCGGGAGGGCCCCAAGAGACCCAGTACTTC.

V and J are TRBV5-1 and TRBJ1-1; the D gene is possibly TRBD1 (6 bases). Germline V gene lookup returns CDR1 SGHRS and CDR2 YFSETQ. The CDR3 runs 13 residues. Deletions cut 3 bases from V and 8 bases from J, with 14 bases between. The CDR3 nucleotides read TGCGCCAGCAGCTCTCGACAGGCTAAAGAAGCTTTCTTT. Translation gives CASSSRQAKEAFF.

This clonotype occurred a few times. The chain has TRBV12-3 or TRBV12-4 and TRBJ2-5, with D unclear. Between the trimmed V and J ends, which lost 7 bases and 2 bases, there was a span of 11 bases. The CDR3 sequence is 13 residues long. The DNA for the CDR3 is TGTGCCAGCACTCACCGAGGACAAGAGACCCAGTACTTC. Protein product: CASTHRGQETQYF.

This clonotype was recorded many times. The V call is TRBV27, the J call TRBJ2-3; TRBD2 matches 7 bases. The V gene end was trimmed by 7 bases and the J gene end by 4 bases; junction bases not matched to a gene: 14. The CDR3 is 16 amino acids. Germline V gives CDR1 MNHEY, CDR2 SMNVEV (reference sequence). The CDR3 is CASILHGGSGADTQYF. DNA for the CDR3: TGTGCCAGCATTCTACATGGCGGGAGTGGCGCAGATACGCAGTATTTT.

Remarks on this clonotype: This may be a read error: a much more frequent sequence differs by one nucleotide. The V call is TRBV7-2, the J call TRBJ2-3; 7 positions match TRBD2. CDR1 is SGHTA, CDR2 FQGNSA, per germline. The length of the CDR3 is 15 residues. For the CDR3, the DNA is TGTGCCAGCAGCTTAGGGTCTAGCGGCACAGATAAGCAGTATTTT. Protein product: CASSLGSSGTDKQYF.

The sample holds a few counts of this clonotype. The rearrangement uses TRBV20-1 and TRBJ1-1; no firm D call. Germline CDR1 is DFQATT and CDR2 is SNEGSKA (reference sequence). CDR3 length: 8 amino acids. The CDR3, as DNA: TGCAGCCCAGCAGAAGCTTTCTTT. Protein: CSPAEAFF.

The chain is built from TRBV12-3 or TRBV12-4 and TRBJ1-4, with no clear D. Trimming removed 3 bases at V and 0 bases at J, with 11 bases between. CDR3 length equals 16 residues. The CDR3, as DNA: TGTGCCAGCAGTTTCCATAGCCCAGCAACTAATGAAAAACTGTTTTTT. Encoded protein: CASSFHSPATNEKLFF.

The chain carries TRBV4-1 and TRBJ2-7; 10 bases match TRBD2. J lost 4 bases, V lost 1 base, and 7 bases had no gene match. CDR3 length: 16 amino acids. Germline loops: CDR1 MGHRA, CDR2 YSYEKL. The CDR3 nucleotides are TGCGCCAGCAGCCAAGTAGTTAGCGGGAGGTCGTACGAGCAGTACTTC. This gives the protein CASSQVVSGRSYEQYF.

The chain has TRBV7-2 and TRBJ2-3; D is unclear. The V and J ends lost 11 bases and 2 bases respectively, with 14 bases between them. Germline lookup yields CDR1 SGHTA and CDR2 FQGNSA. The CDR3 covers 13 residues. CDR3 in amino acids: CALGRYDTDTQYF. CDR3 DNA: TGTGCCCTCGGGCGGTACGACACAGATACGCAGTATTTT.

A few counts support this clonotype. The CDR3 is CASSDGTINEKLFF. CDR3 nucleotide sequence: TGTGCCAGCAGTGACGGGACCATCAATGAAAAACTGTTTTTT. The chain recombines TRBV6-6 with TRBJ1-4; possibly TRBD1 for D (5 bases). Germline loops: CDR1 MNHNY, CDR2 SVGAGI (reference sequence). This CDR3 contains 14 residues. V gave up 5 bases and J gave up 5 bases, with 12 bases separating them.